The present T cell receptor beta chain was sequenced within a study of blood T cell repertoires in COVID-19. Across the study: Some COVID-19 samples were acute and others convalescent; all came from the United States, Italy and Spain.

Trimming took 6 bases from V and 4 from J; bases not matched to a gene: 6. There are 15 residues in the CDR3. Germline CDR1 and CDR2: MNHEY and SVGAGI. Some clones are missing from TCRdb's copy, which holds only in-frame ones; the method was immunoSEQ multiplex PCR. This sample carries about 110,000 clones, 70% to 85% of them seen once, and the ten largest clones take 1.8%. V is TRBV6-5 and J is TRBJ2-1; 10 bases fit TRBD1. This TCR was recovered from a woman aged 40 to 55 with acute or convalescent COVID-19. Sequenced: peripheral blood. DNA for the CDR3: TGTGCCAGCAGAAGGACAGGGGGAGCTTACAATGAGCAGTTCTTC. It translates to CASRRTGGAYNEQFF.